This T cell receptor beta chain comes out of a study of blood T cell repertoires in COVID-19. In the original processing: The authors estimated nucleated cell counts from reference gene primer amplification. TCRdb's copy holds only in-frame clones and misses some; the assay was immunoSEQ multiplex PCR. Clone size and the V and J calls come from that table; the DNA yielded D and trimming. The repertoire holds 200,000 to 250,000 clones, with roughly 85% as singletons. A Seattle source enrolled patients during active infection and followed them longitudinally. CDR3 length: 19 residues. J lost 0 bases, V lost 6 bases, and 12 bases had no gene match. Germline CDR1 and CDR2: SGHAT and FQNNGV.

The TCR was taken from a woman between 65 and 79 years old with COVID-19, enrolled during active disease. The chain carries TRBV11-2 and TRBJ1-6; 9 bases line up with TRBD1. Sequences were obtained from peripheral blood. CDR3 sequence (DNA): TGTGCCAGCAGTCCGGACAGGGGAAGCCGAAGCTCCTATAATTCACCCCTCCACTTT. Protein sequence: CASSPDRGSRSSYNSPLHF.